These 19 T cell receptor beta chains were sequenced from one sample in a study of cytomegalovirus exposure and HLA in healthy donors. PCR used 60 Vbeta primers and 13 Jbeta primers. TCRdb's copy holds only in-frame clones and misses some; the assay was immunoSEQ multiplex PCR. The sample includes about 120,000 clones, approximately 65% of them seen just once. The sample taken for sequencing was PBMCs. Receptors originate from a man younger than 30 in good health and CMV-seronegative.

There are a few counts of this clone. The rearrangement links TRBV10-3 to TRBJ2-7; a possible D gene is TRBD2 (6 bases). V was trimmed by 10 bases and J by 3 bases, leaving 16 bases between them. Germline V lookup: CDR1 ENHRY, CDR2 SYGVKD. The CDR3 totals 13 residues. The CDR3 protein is CATTTSTSYEQYF. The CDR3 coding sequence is TGTGCCACCACAACTAGCACCAGCTACGAGCAGTACTTC.

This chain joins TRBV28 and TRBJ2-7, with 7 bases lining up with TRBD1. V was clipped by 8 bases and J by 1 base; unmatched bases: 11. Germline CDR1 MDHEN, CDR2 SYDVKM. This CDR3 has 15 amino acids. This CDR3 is CASFRGQENSYEQYF. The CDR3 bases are TGTGCCAGCTTTCGTGGACAGGAAAATTCCTACGAGCAGTACTTC.

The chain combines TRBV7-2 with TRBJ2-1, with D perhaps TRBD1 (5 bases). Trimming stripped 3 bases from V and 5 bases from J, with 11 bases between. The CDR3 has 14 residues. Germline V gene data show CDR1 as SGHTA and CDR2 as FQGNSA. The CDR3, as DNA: TGTGCCAGCAGCTTCCCAGGGATACACAATGAGCAGTTCTTC. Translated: CASSFPGIHNEQFF.

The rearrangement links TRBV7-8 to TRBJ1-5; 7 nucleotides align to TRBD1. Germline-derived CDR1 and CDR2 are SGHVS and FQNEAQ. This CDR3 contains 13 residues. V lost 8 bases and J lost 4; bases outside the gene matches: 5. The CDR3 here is CASRLRGNQPQHF. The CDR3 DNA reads TGTGCCAGCCGACTCAGGGGGAATCAGCCCCAGCATTTT.

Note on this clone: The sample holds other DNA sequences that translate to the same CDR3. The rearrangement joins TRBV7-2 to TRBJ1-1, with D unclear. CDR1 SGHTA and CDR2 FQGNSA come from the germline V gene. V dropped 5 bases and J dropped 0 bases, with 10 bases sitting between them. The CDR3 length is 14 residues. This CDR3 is CASSVGGLNTEAFF. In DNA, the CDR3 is TGTGCCAGCAGCGTGGGAGGGCTGAACACTGAAGCTTTCTTT. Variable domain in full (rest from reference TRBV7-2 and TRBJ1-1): GAGVSQSPSNKVTEKGKDVELRCDPISGHTALYWYRQSLGQGLEFLIYFQGNSAPDKSGLPSDRFSAERTGGSVSTLTIQRTQQEDSAVYLCASSVGGLNTEAFFGQGTRLTVV.

The CDR3 DNA sequence: TGTGCCAGCAGTTTATCGGGAGGATTCCAAGAGACCCAGTACTTC. Protein product: CASSLSGGFQETQYF. This rearrangement joins TRBV27 to TRBJ2-5, with D perhaps TRBD2 (6 bases). Germline V gene lookup returns CDR1 MNHEY and CDR2 SMNVEV (reference sequence). V lost 0 bases to trimming and J lost 1 base, with 9 bases between them. The CDR3 sequence is 15 residues long.

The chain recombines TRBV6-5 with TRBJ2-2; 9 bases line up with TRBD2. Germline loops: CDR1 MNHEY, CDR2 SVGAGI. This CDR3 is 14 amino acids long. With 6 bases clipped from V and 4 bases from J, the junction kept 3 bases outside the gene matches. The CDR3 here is CASREAGGTGELFF. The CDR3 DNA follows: TGTGCCAGCAGGGAAGCGGGAGGCACCGGGGAGCTGTTTTTT.

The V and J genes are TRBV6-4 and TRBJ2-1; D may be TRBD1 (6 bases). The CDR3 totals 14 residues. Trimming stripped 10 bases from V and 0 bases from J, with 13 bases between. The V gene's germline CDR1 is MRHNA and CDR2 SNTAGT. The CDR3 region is CATRPDSSYNEQFF. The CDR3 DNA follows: TGTGCCACCCGTCCGGACAGCTCCTACAATGAGCAGTTCTTC.

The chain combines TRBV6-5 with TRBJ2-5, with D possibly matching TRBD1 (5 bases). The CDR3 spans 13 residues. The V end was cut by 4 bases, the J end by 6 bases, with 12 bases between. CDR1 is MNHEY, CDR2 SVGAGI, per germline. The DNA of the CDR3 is TGTGCCAGCAGTTTCGCAGGGTACCAGACCCAGTACTTC. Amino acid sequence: CASSFAGYQTQYF.

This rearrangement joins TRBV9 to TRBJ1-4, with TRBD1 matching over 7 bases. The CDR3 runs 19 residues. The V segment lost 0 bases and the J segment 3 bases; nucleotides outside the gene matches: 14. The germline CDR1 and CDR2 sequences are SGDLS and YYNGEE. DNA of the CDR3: TGTGCCAGCAGCGTAGAAGGGGCAGGGGGACTTGAGTCTAATGAAAAACTGTTTTTT. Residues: CASSVEGAGGLESNEKLFF.

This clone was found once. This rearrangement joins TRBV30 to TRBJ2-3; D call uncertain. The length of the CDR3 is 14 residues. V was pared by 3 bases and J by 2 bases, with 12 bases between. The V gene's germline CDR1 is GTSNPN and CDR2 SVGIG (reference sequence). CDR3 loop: CAWRVPPHTDTQYF. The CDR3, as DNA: TGTGCCTGGAGAGTCCCACCACACACAGATACGCAGTATTTT.

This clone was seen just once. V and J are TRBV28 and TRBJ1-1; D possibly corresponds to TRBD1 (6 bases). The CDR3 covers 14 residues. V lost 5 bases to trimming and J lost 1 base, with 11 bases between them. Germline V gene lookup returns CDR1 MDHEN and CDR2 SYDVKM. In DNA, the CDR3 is TGTGCCAGCAGTGTACAGGGACGGAACACTGAAGCTTTCTTT. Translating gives CASSVQGRNTEAFF.

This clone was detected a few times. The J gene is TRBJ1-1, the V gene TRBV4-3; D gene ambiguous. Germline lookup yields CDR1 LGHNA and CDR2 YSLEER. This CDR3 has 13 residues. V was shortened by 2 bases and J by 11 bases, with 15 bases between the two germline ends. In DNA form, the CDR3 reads TGCGCCAGCAGCCAATCGAGGATGATGGAGGCTTTCTTT. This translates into CASSQSRMMEAFF.

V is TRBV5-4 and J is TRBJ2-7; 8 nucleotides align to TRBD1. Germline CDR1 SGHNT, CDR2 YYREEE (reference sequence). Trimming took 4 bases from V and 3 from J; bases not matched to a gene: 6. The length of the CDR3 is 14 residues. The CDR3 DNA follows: TGTGCCAGCAGCCCCGGGACAGGTGGCTACGAGCAGTACTTC. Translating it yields CASSPGTGGYEQYF.

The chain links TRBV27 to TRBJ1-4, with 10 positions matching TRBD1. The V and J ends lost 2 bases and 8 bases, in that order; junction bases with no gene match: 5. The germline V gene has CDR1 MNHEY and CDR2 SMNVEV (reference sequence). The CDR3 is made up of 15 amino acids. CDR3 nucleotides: TGTGCCAGCAGTTTAGGACAGGGGGGAGCAGAAAAACTGTTTTTT. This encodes CASSLGQGGAEKLFF. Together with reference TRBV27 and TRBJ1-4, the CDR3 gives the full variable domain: EAQVTQNPRYLITVTGKKLTVTCSQNMNHEYMSWYRQDPGLGLRQIYYSMNVEVTDKGDVPEGYKVSRKEKRNFPLILESPSPNQTSLYFCASSLGQGGAEKLFFGSGTQLSVL.

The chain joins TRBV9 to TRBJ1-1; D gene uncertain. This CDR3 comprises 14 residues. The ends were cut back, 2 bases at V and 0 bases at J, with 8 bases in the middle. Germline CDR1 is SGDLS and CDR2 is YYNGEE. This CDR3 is CASSVEFMNTEAFF. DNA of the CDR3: TGTGCCAGCAGCGTGGAGTTTATGAACACTGAAGCTTTCTTT. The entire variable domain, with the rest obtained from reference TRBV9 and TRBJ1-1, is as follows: DSGVTQTPKHLITATGQRVTLRCSPRSGDLSVYWYQQSLDQGLQFLIQYYNGEERAKGNILERFSAQQFPDLHSELNLSSLELGDSALYFCASSVEFMNTEAFFGQGTRLTVV.

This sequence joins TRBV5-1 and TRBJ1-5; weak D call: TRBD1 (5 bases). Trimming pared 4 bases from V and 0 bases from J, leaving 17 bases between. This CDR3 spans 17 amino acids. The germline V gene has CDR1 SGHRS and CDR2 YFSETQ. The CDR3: CASSQNNRTFSNQPQHF. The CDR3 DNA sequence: TGCGCCAGCAGCCAGAACAACAGGACATTTAGCAATCAGCCCCAGCATTTT.

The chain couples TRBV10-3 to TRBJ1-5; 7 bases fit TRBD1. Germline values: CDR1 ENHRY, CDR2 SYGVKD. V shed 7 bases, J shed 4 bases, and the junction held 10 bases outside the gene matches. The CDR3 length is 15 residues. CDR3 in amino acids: CAIKAGQETNQPQHF. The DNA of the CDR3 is TGTGCCATCAAAGCAGGACAGGAAACAAATCAGCCCCAGCATTTT.

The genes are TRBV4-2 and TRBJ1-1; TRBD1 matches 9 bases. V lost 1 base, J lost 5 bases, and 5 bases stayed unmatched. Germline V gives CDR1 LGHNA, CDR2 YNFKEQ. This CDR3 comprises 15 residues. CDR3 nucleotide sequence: TGTGCCAGCAGCCAAGCGGGGACAGGGTATACTGAAGCTTTCTTT. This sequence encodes CASSQAGTGYTEAFF.